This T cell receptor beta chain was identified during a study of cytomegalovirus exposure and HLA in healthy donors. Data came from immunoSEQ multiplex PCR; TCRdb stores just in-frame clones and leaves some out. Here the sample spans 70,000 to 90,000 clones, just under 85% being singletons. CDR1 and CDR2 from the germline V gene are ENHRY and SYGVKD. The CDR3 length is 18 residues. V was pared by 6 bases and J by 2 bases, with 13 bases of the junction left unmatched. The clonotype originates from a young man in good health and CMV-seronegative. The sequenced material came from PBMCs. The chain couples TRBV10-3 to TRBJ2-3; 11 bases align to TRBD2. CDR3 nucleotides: TGTGCCATCAGCCCACTAGCGGGGGTTCAAAAAAACACAGATACGCAGTATTTT. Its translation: CAISPLAGVQKNTDTQYF.